This T cell receptor beta chain emerged from a study of cytomegalovirus exposure and HLA in healthy donors. As for the study in general: Both the 120 or so validation repertoires and the 500 to 700 first-cohort repertoires used the same platform, as reported by a later analysis.

The method was immunoSEQ multiplex PCR; TCRdb's version includes in-frame clones alone and lacks a portion of them. The sample shows tens of thousands of clones, 85% to 95% of them seen only once. Turning to this clone: Its antigen is undetermined.

The CDR3 spans 16 residues. The germline V gene encodes CDR1 PRHDT and CDR2 FYEKMQ (reference sequence). Unmatched junction bases numbered 13, after V lost 5 bases and J lost 3 bases. Overall study results and limits: Researchers counted 164 TCR beta chains as cytomegalovirus-associated. Subsequent analysis found a tendency for first-cohort TCR clusters to co-occur within the 95 to 150 validation repertoires. High specificity and sensitivity for cytomegalovirus status were reported for the classifier.

The clonotype was recovered from a woman aged 18-30 years in good health and CMV-seronegative. The genes are TRBV13 and TRBJ2-7; 7 bases match TRBD1. Source material: PBMCs. The CDR3 spells CASSGPTLQGLYEQYF. For the CDR3, the DNA is TGTGCCAGCAGCGGCCCGACATTACAGGGGCTCTACGAGCAGTACTTC.